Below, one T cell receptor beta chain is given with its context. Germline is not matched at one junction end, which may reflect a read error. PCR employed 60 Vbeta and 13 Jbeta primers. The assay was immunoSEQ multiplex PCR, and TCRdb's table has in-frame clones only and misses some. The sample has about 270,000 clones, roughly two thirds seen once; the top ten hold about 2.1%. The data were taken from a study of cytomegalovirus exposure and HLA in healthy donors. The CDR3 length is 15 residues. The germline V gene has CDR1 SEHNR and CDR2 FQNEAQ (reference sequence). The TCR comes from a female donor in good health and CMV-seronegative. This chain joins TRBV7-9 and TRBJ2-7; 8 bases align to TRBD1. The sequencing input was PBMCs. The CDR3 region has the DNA TGTTCCAGCAGCTTGACAGGGGAGGTCTACTACGAGCAGTACTTC. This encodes CSSSLTGEVYYEQYF.